This is a list of T cell receptor beta chains from one sample in a study of identical twins. MiXCR, applied by TCRdb to the 5' RACE reads, yields one record per CDR3 protein. The table lists approximately 690,000 distinct CDR3 sequences, roughly 6% of them singletons. Material for sequencing was naive T cells sorted from blood. The source of these receptors is a man aged 18 to 29 in good health. The CDR3 runs from the conserved cysteine through the conserved F or W. D genes are given only for firm matches. Some rows have no size entry. The others give once, few or many, or a class for an expanded clone.

v_gene: TRBV20-1
d_gene: TRBD2
j_gene: TRBJ2-7
abundance: many
CDR3nt: TGCAGTGCCAGAGTAAGCACTAGCGGCACCTACGAGCAGTACTTC
CDR3aa: CSARVSTSGTYEQYF

v_gene: TRBV3-1
d_gene: TRBD2
j_gene: TRBJ2-1
abundance: -
CDR3nt: TGTGCCAGCAGCCCGGGACTAGCGGGAGCCTCACACTATGAGCAGTTCTTC
CDR3aa: CASSPGLAGASHYEQFF

v_gene: TRBV12-3/TRBV12-4
d_gene: -
j_gene: TRBJ2-5
abundance: -
CDR3nt: TGTGCCAGCAGTTTACAACTGAAAGAGACCCAGTACTTC
CDR3aa: CASSLQLKETQYF

v_gene: TRBV5-1
d_gene: TRBD1
j_gene: TRBJ2-5
abundance: many
CDR3nt: TGCGCCAGCAGCCCTAGAGCTCCGGGACAGGGGAAGGCGGAGACCCAGTACTTC
CDR3aa: CASSPRAPGQGKAETQYF

v_gene: TRBV20-1
d_gene: TRBD2
j_gene: TRBJ2-5
abundance: many
CDR3nt: TGCAGTGCTAGGGGGGGGACTAGCGGACTCGGGTACTTC
CDR3aa: CSARGGTSGLGYF

v_gene: TRBV7-9
d_gene: -
j_gene: TRBJ1-1
abundance: -
CDR3nt: TGTGGAGTGGCAGGGACGAGCACTGAAGCTTTCTTT
CDR3aa: CGVAGTSTEAFF

v_gene: TRBV18
d_gene: -
j_gene: TRBJ2-3
abundance: few
CDR3nt: TGTGCCAGCTCCCAAGAATCTGTCACAGATACGCAGTATTTT
CDR3aa: CASSQESVTDTQYF

v_gene: TRBV7-2
d_gene: -
j_gene: TRBJ1-2
abundance: many
CDR3nt: TGTGCCAGCAGCCTGGGGAGAGCTAACTATGGCTACACCTTC
CDR3aa: CASSLGRANYGYTF

v_gene: TRBV11-2
d_gene: -
j_gene: TRBJ2-4
abundance: -
CDR3nt: TGTGCCACAACGGGAAGTGGAGCCAAAAACATTCAGTACTTC
CDR3aa: CATTGSGAKNIQYF

v_gene: TRBV28
d_gene: TRBD1
j_gene: TRBJ1-4
abundance: -
CDR3nt: TGTGCCAGCAGTGGCAGGGGGCTCACTAATGAAAAACTGTTTTTT
CDR3aa: CASSGRGLTNEKLFF

v_gene: TRBV7-9
d_gene: -
j_gene: TRBJ2-1
abundance: few
CDR3nt: TGTGCCAGCAGCTTAGAACGGCGACTAAGCTCCTACAATGAGCAGTTCTTC
CDR3aa: CASSLERRLSSYNEQFF

v_gene: TRBV20-1
d_gene: -
j_gene: TRBJ2-1
abundance: -
CDR3nt: TGCAGTGCTAGAGTAGGAGGGGCTTACAATGAGCAGTTCTTC
CDR3aa: CSARVGGAYNEQFF

v_gene: TRBV11-2
d_gene: -
j_gene: TRBJ2-4
abundance: -
CDR3nt: TGTGCCAGCAGCTCCCCGTGGACGGCAAACATTCAGTACTTC
CDR3aa: CASSSPWTANIQYF

v_gene: TRBV5-1
d_gene: -
j_gene: TRBJ1-4
abundance: few
CDR3nt: TGCGCCAGCAGGCCCTTGGAAGGGGAAAAACTGTTTTTT
CDR3aa: CASRPLEGEKLFF

v_gene: TRBV12-3/TRBV12-4
d_gene: -
j_gene: TRBJ2-2
abundance: many
CDR3nt: TGTGCCAGCAGCCCGAACAGGGTCACCGGGGAGCTGTTTTTT
CDR3aa: CASSPNRVTGELFF

v_gene: TRBV10-3
d_gene: TRBD2
j_gene: TRBJ2-5
abundance: many
CDR3nt: TGTGCCATCAGGGCAGGGACTAGCGGGAGGCGCGTGGAGACCCAGTACTTC
CDR3aa: CAIRAGTSGRRVETQYF

v_gene: TRBV20-1
d_gene: TRBD2
j_gene: TRBJ2-1
abundance: many
CDR3nt: TGCAGTGCTAGAGATCCCTTGACTAGCGGGATCTACAATGAGCAGTTCTTC
CDR3aa: CSARDPLTSGIYNEQFF

v_gene: TRBV30
d_gene: -
j_gene: TRBJ2-1
abundance: many
CDR3nt: TGTGCCTGGGGCAGGGATTCTGAGCAGTTCTTC
CDR3aa: CAWGRDSEQFF

v_gene: TRBV30
d_gene: -
j_gene: TRBJ1-4
abundance: -
CDR3nt: TGTGCCTGGACAGGGCGGAATGAAAAACTGTTTTTT
CDR3aa: CAWTGRNEKLFF

v_gene: TRBV4-1
d_gene: -
j_gene: TRBJ2-1
abundance: many
CDR3nt: TGCGCCAGCAGCCAAGAGCCAGGGCCGACCCTCTACAATGAGCAGTTCTTC
CDR3aa: CASSQEPGPTLYNEQFF

v_gene: TRBV7-9
d_gene: -
j_gene: TRBJ2-1
abundance: few
CDR3nt: TGTGCCAGCAGCTCCGAAAGGGAGAATGAGCAGTTCTTC
CDR3aa: CASSSERENEQFF

v_gene: TRBV10-2
d_gene: -
j_gene: TRBJ2-2
abundance: many
CDR3nt: TGTGCCAGCAGCGACACCGGGGAGCTGTTTTTT
CDR3aa: CASSDTGELFF

v_gene: TRBV11-2
d_gene: -
j_gene: TRBJ2-3
abundance: few
CDR3nt: TGTGCCAGCAGCTTAGTTGTTCGCACAGATACGCAGTATTTT
CDR3aa: CASSLVVRTDTQYF

v_gene: TRBV5-1
d_gene: -
j_gene: TRBJ1-3
abundance: -
CDR3nt: TGCGCCAGCAGCTTGTCGGCCTCAGGCTCTGGAAACACCATATATTTT
CDR3aa: CASSLSASGSGNTIYF

v_gene: TRBV7-6
d_gene: -
j_gene: TRBJ2-1
abundance: -
CDR3nt: TGTGCCAGCAGCTTAGAGCCAGGGCGGGATGAGCAGTTCTTC
CDR3aa: CASSLEPGRDEQFF

v_gene: TRBV12-3/TRBV12-4
d_gene: -
j_gene: TRBJ1-2
abundance: many
CDR3nt: TGTGCCAGCAGTTTAAGGTCCCGGGGTGGCTACACCTTC
CDR3aa: CASSLRSRGGYTF

v_gene: TRBV6-5
d_gene: TRBD2
j_gene: TRBJ2-3
abundance: few
CDR3nt: TGTGCCAGCAGTCACGGACTAGACACAGATACGCAGTATTTT
CDR3aa: CASSHGLDTDTQYF

v_gene: TRBV7-3
d_gene: -
j_gene: TRBJ2-3
abundance: -
CDR3nt: TGTGCCAGCACCTTCCGGAGGGGCCTCACTATCACAGATACGCAGTATTTT
CDR3aa: CASTFRRGLTITDTQYF

v_gene: TRBV6-5
d_gene: -
j_gene: TRBJ1-6
abundance: few
CDR3nt: TGTGCCACCTCGGGGGCAGATTCACCCCTCCACTTT
CDR3aa: CATSGADSPLHF

v_gene: TRBV29-1
d_gene: -
j_gene: TRBJ1-1
abundance: -
CDR3nt: TGCAGCGTTGAAGGGGACATTAACACTGAAGCTTTCTTT
CDR3aa: CSVEGDINTEAFF

v_gene: TRBV12-3/TRBV12-4
d_gene: -
j_gene: TRBJ2-5
abundance: many
CDR3nt: TGTGCCAGCAGAAAAAAGGCCCTACGAGAGACCCAGTACTTC
CDR3aa: CASRKKALRETQYF

v_gene: TRBV29-1
d_gene: TRBD2
j_gene: TRBJ2-5
abundance: -
CDR3nt: TGCAGCGTTGAAATAGCGGGATTATTTATATCCAGTGAAGAGACCCAGTACTTC
CDR3aa: CSVEIAGLFISSEETQYF

v_gene: TRBV11-1
d_gene: -
j_gene: TRBJ2-7
abundance: few
CDR3nt: TGTGCCAGCAGCTTAATCCTTGATCCGGGCTACGAGCAGTACTTC
CDR3aa: CASSLILDPGYEQYF

v_gene: TRBV18
d_gene: -
j_gene: TRBJ1-2
abundance: -
CDR3nt: TGTGCCAGCTCACCACCGGGGCGGCAGGTTAACTATGGCTACACCTTC
CDR3aa: CASSPPGRQVNYGYTF

v_gene: TRBV29-1
d_gene: -
j_gene: TRBJ2-2
abundance: many
CDR3nt: TGCAGCGTTGTTTCTGTGACAGGATCCGGGGAGCTGTTTTTT
CDR3aa: CSVVSVTGSGELFF

v_gene: TRBV2
d_gene: TRBD2
j_gene: TRBJ2-7
abundance: few
CDR3nt: TGTGCCAGCAGGGAATCTAGCGGGAGCTCCTACGAGCAGTACTTC
CDR3aa: CASRESSGSSYEQYF

v_gene: TRBV28
d_gene: -
j_gene: TRBJ2-5
abundance: -
CDR3nt: TGTGCAGGGGGAGGTAGGGAAGAGACCCAGTACTTC
CDR3aa: CAGGGREETQYF

v_gene: TRBV4-3
d_gene: -
j_gene: TRBJ2-1
abundance: -
CDR3nt: TGCGCCAGCAGCCAAGAGGCTAATACCAATGAGCAGTTCTTC
CDR3aa: CASSQEANTNEQFF

v_gene: TRBV5-6
d_gene: -
j_gene: TRBJ2-7
abundance: -
CDR3nt: TGTGCCAGCAGCTTCAGGGGGGCCGGCTACGAGCAGTACTTC
CDR3aa: CASSFRGAGYEQYF

v_gene: TRBV5-1
d_gene: TRBD2
j_gene: TRBJ2-5
abundance: -
CDR3nt: TGCGCCAGCATGTCATTAGCGGGCGAAGAGACCCAGTACTTC
CDR3aa: CASMSLAGEETQYF

v_gene: TRBV4-1
d_gene: -
j_gene: TRBJ2-3
abundance: many
CDR3nt: TGCGCCAGCAGCCTCACTTGGGTGGCCTTCACGCAGTATTTT
CDR3aa: CASSLTWVAFTQYF

v_gene: TRBV27
d_gene: -
j_gene: TRBJ2-4
abundance: few
CDR3nt: TGTGCCAGCAGTTCTTACGGGATCTCTCTAGACCCAGCCAAAAACATTCAGTACTTC
CDR3aa: CASSSYGISLDPAKNIQYF

v_gene: TRBV24-1
d_gene: -
j_gene: TRBJ2-1
abundance: many
CDR3nt: TGTGCCACCAGTGAACTCGGACTCAATGAGCAGTTCTTC
CDR3aa: CATSELGLNEQFF

v_gene: TRBV7-8
d_gene: -
j_gene: TRBJ2-3
abundance: -
CDR3nt: TGTGCCAGCAGCTTTCTACAGGACCCCATAGGCACAGATACGCAGTATTTT
CDR3aa: CASSFLQDPIGTDTQYF

v_gene: TRBV10-3
d_gene: TRBD2
j_gene: TRBJ2-7
abundance: many
CDR3nt: TGTGCCATCAGTTTCGCAGCGGGAGGGAGCTACGAGCAGTACTTC
CDR3aa: CAISFAAGGSYEQYF

v_gene: TRBV12-3/TRBV12-4
d_gene: -
j_gene: TRBJ2-1
abundance: many
CDR3nt: TGTGCCAGCAGCCGAGAGGGGGGGCAGTTCTTC
CDR3aa: CASSREGGQFF